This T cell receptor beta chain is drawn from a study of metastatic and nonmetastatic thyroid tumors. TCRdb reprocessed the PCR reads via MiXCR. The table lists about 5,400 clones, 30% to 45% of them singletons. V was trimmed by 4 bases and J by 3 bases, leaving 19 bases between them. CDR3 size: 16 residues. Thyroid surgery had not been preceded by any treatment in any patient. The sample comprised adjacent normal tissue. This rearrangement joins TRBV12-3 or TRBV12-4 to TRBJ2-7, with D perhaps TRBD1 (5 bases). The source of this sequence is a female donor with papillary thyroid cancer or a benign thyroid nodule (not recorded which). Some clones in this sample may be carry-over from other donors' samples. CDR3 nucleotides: TGTGCCAGCAGTTCCCCCTCGGACAATTCGTACTACGAGCAGTACTTC. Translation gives CASSSPSDNSYYEQYF.